This entry lists 12 T cell receptor delta chains sequenced from one sample in a study of gamma-delta T cells after stem cell transplantation. TCRdb ran CATT on the RT-PCR reads. The data show over 1,500 delta-chain clones, with roughly 14% seen just once and 28% held by the top ten. Sequenced: gamma-delta T cells. These receptors were taken from a human donor. It is not recorded whose cells these are; they may come from a transplant donor.

In its sample, this clone ranks as large. J is TRDJ2 and V is TRDV2; possibly TRDD3 for D (6 bases). V was trimmed by 1 base and J by 0 bases, leaving 20 bases between them. CDR1 GEAIGNYY and CDR2 EKD come from the germline V gene. The CDR3 is 19 residues long. The CDR3 DNA reads TGTGCCTGTGACACGCTAATTCGGACTGGGTCCTCTTTGACAGCACAACTCTTCTTT. It is translated as CACDTLIRTGSSLTAQLFF.

The chain employs TRDV2 and TRDJ1; 11 bases map to TRDD3. The CDR3 is made up of 16 amino acids. The junction had 11 bases not matched to a gene; V was cut back by 5 bases and J by 4 bases. CDR1 and CDR2 (germline): GEAIGNYY, EKD. CDR3 coding DNA: TGTGCCTGTGGGAGACTTTCTGGGGGATACCTCGATAAACTCATCTTT. It is translated as CACGRLSGGYLDKLIF.

The chain combines TRDV2 with TRDJ2; 12 bases match TRDD3. TCRdb lists no J gene, so it was determined here by aligning the DNA to germline. The trim removed 3 bases at V and 7 bases at J, leaving 20 bases unmatched. Germline CDR1 reads GEAIGNYY; CDR2 reads EKD. The CDR3 is made up of 20 amino acids. For the CDR3, the DNA is TGTGCCTGTGACCCCAGAAGTAGCGTACTGGGGGATACCAAGAAAGCACAACTCTTCTTT. Translation: CACDPRSSVLGDTKKAQLFF.

As regards this clone: One end of the junction is discordant with germline, which a read error may explain. Written as DNA, the CDR3 is TGTGCCTGTGATCTTCTGGGGGATCACTCCTTGGACACCCGACAGATGTTTTTC. This encodes CACDLLGDHSLDTRQMFF. V usage is TRDV2 and J usage is TRDJ3, with 9 positions matching TRDD3. This CDR3 is built from 18 residues. Germline loops: CDR1 GEAIGNYY, CDR2 EKD.

This clone was observed a few times. The V call is TRDV2, the J call TRDJ1, with TRDD3 matching 11 bases. Germline trimming cut 1 base from V and 0 bases from J; bases unmatched to any gene: 9. The CDR3 runs 18 residues. Germline-derived CDR1 and CDR2 are GEAIGNYY and EKD. CDR3 amino acids: CACDTLLGDTEYTDKLIF. The CDR3 nucleotides read TGTGCCTGTGACACGCTCCTGGGGGATACCGAGTACACCGATAAACTCATCTTT.

To note about this clone: TCRdb's entry gives the protein of a much larger clone, which mismatches this DNA's translation at residue 6, likely from a read error; the protein reported here is translated from the DNA. The chain employs TRDV2 and TRDJ1; D is ambiguous. CDR1 and CDR2 (germline): GEAIGNYY, EKD. CDR3 length equals 14 residues. The V gene lost 3 bases and the J gene lost 0 bases, with 10 bases spanning the gap. The CDR3 sequence: CACDHTANTDKLIF. The DNA of the CDR3 is TGTGCCTGTGACCATACTGCAAACACCGATAAACTCATCTTT.

This chain links TRDV2 with TRDJ1, with no clear D. CDR3 length equals 18 residues. The germline CDR1 and CDR2 sequences are GEAIGNYY and EKD. The germline V and J ends were trimmed by 4 bases and 1 base, with 24 bases remaining between them. The CDR3 loop reads CACEDLQGPRASTDKLIF. The CDR3 bases are TGTGCCTGTGAAGATTTACAGGGTCCACGGGCGTCCACCGATAAACTCATCTTT.

Here the CDR3 reads CACDTLGDTMDKLIF. CDR3 nucleotides: TGTGCCTGTGACACACTGGGGGATACAATGGATAAACTCATCTTT. The chain links TRDV2 to TRDJ1, with TRDD3 matching over 12 bases. TCRdb records no J gene; here it was assigned by comparing the DNA to germline. Germline values: CDR1 GEAIGNYY, CDR2 EKD. V gave up 1 base and J gave up 5 bases; unmatched junction bases: 4. The CDR3 is 15 amino acids.

The chain links TRDV2 to TRDJ2, with 9 bases fitting TRDD3. From germline, CDR1 is GEAIGNYY and CDR2 EKD. V lost 3 bases, J lost 0 bases, and 7 bases stayed unmatched. There are 17 residues in the CDR3. CDR3 sequence reads: CACDVLGEKALTAQLFF. The CDR3 coding sequence is TGTGCCTGTGACGTACTGGGGGAGAAAGCTTTGACAGCACAACTCTTCTTT.

The V gene is TRDV2, the J gene TRDJ1; 9 bases fit TRDD3. The CDR3 runs to 15 residues. Germline lookup yields CDR1 GEAIGNYY and CDR2 EKD. The V and J ends lost 1 base and 4 bases, in that order; junction bases with no gene match: 6. The CDR3 protein is CACDTLLGDDDKLIF. The CDR3 bases are TGTGCCTGTGACACTTTACTGGGGGACGACGATAAACTCATCTTT.

This clone was seen only a few times. This CDR3 reads CACEAFPTPSYTDKLIF. CDR3 DNA sequence: TGTGCCTGTGAGGCTTTTCCCACGCCTTCCTACACCGATAAACTCATCTTT. The chain recombines TRDV2 with TRDJ1, with TRDD2 identical over 7 bases. Germline lookup yields CDR1 GEAIGNYY and CDR2 EKD. The V gene end was trimmed by 4 bases and the J gene end by 0 bases; junction bases not matched to a gene: 13. This CDR3 comprises 17 residues.

This clone is judged medium-sized. The chain is built from TRDV2 and TRDJ1; 11 bases agree with TRDD3. This CDR3 is 19 amino acids long. Germline CDR1 reads GEAIGNYY; CDR2 reads EKD. V trimming: 3 bases; J trimming: 0 bases; junction bases outside the gene matches: 14. CDR3 sequence: CACDPLPSLGDTYTDKLIF. CDR3 sequence (DNA): TGTGCCTGTGACCCTCTTCCTTCCTTGGGGGATACGTACACCGATAAACTCATCTTT.